The next 2 T cell receptor beta chains were all read from a single sample in a study of CD8+ T cells in alopecia areata. Treatment reported: oral pan-JAK inhibitor, 5-10 mg twice daily. Following extraction, RNA underwent reverse transcription to cDNA, which served as the sequencing template. Libraries were prepared by immunoSEQ multiplex PCR; TCRdb keeps only in-frame clonotypes and omits some of them. The sample holds roughly 220,000 clones, approximately 67% seen once. The sample here was CD4+ T cells sorted from blood, taken around week 42, from a patient treated with tofacitinib. These receptors were collected from a human donor with alopecia areata.

This clone has more than one count but fewer than ten. The gene calls are TRBV29-1 and TRBJ1-1; a possible D gene is TRBD1 (5 bases). Trimming stripped 4 bases from V and 0 bases from J, with 18 bases between. Germline V CDR1 and CDR2: SQVTM, ANQGSEA. The CDR3 length is 16 residues. CDR3 sequence: CSVVPRTNHMNTEAFF. The CDR3, as DNA: TGCAGCGTTGTTCCCCGGACAAACCACATGAACACTGAAGCTTTCTTT. The full variable domain, its missing parts supplied by reference TRBV29-1 and TRBJ1-1, is SAVISQKPSRDICQRGTSLTIQCQVDSQVTMMFWYRQQPGQSLTLIATANQGSEATYESGFVIDKFPISRPNLTFSTLTVSNMSPEDSSIYLCSVVPRTNHMNTEAFFGQGTRLTVV.

This sequence joins TRBV30 and TRBJ2-7; the match to TRBD2 covers 15 bases. CDR1 GTSNPN and CDR2 SVGIG come from the germline V gene (reference sequence). The length of the CDR3 is 16 residues. J gave up 6 bases and V 4 bases, and 10 bases lay outside the gene matches. Here the CDR3 reads CAWTIGTSGGPTEQYF. DNA of the CDR3: TGTGCCTGGACTATAGGGACTAGCGGGGGGCCAACCGAGCAGTACTTC.